This T cell receptor (beta chain) was recorded in a study of T cell changes during pregnancy in multiple sclerosis. Sequenced by immunoSEQ multiplex PCR; TCRdb stores in-frame clones only, minus some. The sample includes about 50,000 clones, roughly 90% of them seen just once. The CDR3 is 14 residues long. Germline V gene sequence: CDR1 MNHEY, CDR2 SVGAGI. V was pared by 3 bases and J by 3 bases, with 1 base of the junction left unmatched. The J gene is TRBJ1-3, the V gene TRBV6-5; TRBD1 agrees at 8 bases. The TCR comes from a female donor with multiple sclerosis, enrolled in a pregnancy study. The sample was CD4+ T cells from peripheral blood mononuclear cells, taken after pregnancy. The CDR3 protein is CASSYTGGGNTIYF. The CDR3, as DNA: TGTGCCAGCAGTTATACAGGGGGTGGAAACACCATATATTTT.